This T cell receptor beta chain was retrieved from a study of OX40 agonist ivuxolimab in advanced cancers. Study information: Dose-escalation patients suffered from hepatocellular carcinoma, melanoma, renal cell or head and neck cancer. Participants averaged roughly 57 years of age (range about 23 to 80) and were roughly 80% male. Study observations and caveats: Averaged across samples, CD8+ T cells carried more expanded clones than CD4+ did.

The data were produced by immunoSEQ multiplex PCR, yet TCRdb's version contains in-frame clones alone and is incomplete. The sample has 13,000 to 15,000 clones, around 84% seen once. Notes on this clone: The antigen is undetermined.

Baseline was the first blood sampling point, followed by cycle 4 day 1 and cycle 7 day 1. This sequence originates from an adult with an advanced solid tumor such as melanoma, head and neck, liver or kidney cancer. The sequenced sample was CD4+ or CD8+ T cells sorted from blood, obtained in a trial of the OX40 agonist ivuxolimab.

CDR3 coding DNA: TGTGCCAGCAGTGCCGGGGTGAACACTGAAGCTTTCTTT. Protein product: CASSAGVNTEAFF. The chain links TRBV6-4 to TRBJ1-1; no reliable D call. CDR1 and CDR2 from the germline V gene are MRHNA and SNTAGT. The CDR3 has 13 residues. V was clipped by 4 bases and J by 0 bases, with 6 bases between them.